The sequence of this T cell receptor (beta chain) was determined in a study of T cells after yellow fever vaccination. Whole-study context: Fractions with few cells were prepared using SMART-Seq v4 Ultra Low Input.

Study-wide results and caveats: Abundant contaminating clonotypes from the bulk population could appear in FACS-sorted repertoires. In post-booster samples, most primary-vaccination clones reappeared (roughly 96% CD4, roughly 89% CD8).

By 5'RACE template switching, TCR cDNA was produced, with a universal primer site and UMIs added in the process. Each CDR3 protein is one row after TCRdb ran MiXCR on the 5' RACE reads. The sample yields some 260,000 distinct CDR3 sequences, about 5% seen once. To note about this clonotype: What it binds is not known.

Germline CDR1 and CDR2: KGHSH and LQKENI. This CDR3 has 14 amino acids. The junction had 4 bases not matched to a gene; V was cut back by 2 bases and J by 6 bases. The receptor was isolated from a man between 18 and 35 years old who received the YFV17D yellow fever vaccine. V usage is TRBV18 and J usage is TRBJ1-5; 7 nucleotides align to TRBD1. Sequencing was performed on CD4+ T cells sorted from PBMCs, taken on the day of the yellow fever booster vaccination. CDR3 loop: CASSPDRDGQPQHF. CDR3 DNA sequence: TGTGCCAGCTCACCAGACAGGGACGGTCAGCCCCAGCATTTT. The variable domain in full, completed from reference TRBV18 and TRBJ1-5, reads NAGVMQNPRHLVRRRGQEARLRCSPMKGHSHVYWYRQLPEEGLKFMVYLQKENIIDESGMPKERFSAEFPKEGPSILRIQQVVRGDSAAYFCASSPDRDGQPQHFGDGTRLSIL.